The 13 T cell receptor beta chains reported below all come from one sample, sequenced in a study of CD8 T cells in ankylosing spondylitis. Findings and caveats of the study: Blood of patients with ankylosing spondylitis appeared to be characterized by a TCR beta motif of eight highly homologous variants.

No antigens are known for them. TCRdb passed the 5' RACE reads through MiXCR, listing each CDR3 protein once. The sample yields approximately 140,000 distinct CDR3 sequences, about a sixth seen once. The sample was blood, either unsorted or a sorted T cell fraction (not recorded which). The receptors stem from a male donor with ankylosing spondylitis.

This clonotype was recorded a few times. The chain employs TRBV7-9 and TRBJ2-2; possible D gene TRBD2, 5 bases. Deletions cut 7 bases from V and 4 bases from J, with 7 bases between. Germline V gives CDR1 SEHNR, CDR2 FQNEAQ (reference sequence). This CDR3 spans 12 amino acids. The CDR3 nucleotides read TGTGCCAGCACCCGGGGCACCGGGGAGCTGTTTTTT. Its translation: CASTRGTGELFF.

This clonotype was seen a handful of times. The genes are TRBV20-1 and TRBJ2-7, with TRBD1 as a possible D gene (6 bases). The CDR3 is made up of 12 amino acids. From germline, CDR1 is DFQATT and CDR2 SNEGSKA (reference sequence). V dropped 5 bases and J dropped 0 bases, with 8 bases sitting between them. The CDR3 DNA is TGCAGTGCTGGGGACATCTCCTACGAGCAGTACTTC. It codes for CSAGDISYEQYF.

V and J are TRBV4-1 and TRBJ2-7; D is uncertain. V was pared by 0 bases and J by 7 bases, with 13 bases between. The CDR3 has 14 residues. Germline values: CDR1 MGHRA, CDR2 YSYEKL. Written as DNA, the CDR3 is TGCGCCAGCAGCCAAGAAAACACCTCTGGGGAGCAGTACTTC. Protein: CASSQENTSGEQYF.

V usage is TRBV25-1 and J usage is TRBJ2-2; no clear D gene. Germline-derived CDR1 and CDR2 are MGHDK and SYGVNS. V was pared by 7 bases and J by 0 bases, with 6 bases between. The CDR3 length is 13 residues. Here the CDR3 DNA reads TGTGCCAGCAATCCGGCGAACACCGGGGAGCTGTTTTTT. Its protein product is CASNPANTGELFF.

This chain connects TRBV6-5 to TRBJ2-2; tentatively, D is TRBD1 (5 bases). CDR3 length: 16 residues. Germline V gene data show CDR1 as MNHEY and CDR2 as SVGAGI. V lost 0 bases, J lost 1 base, and 9 bases lay in between. CDR3 amino acids: CASSYSWQGNTGELFF. Here the CDR3 DNA reads TGTGCCAGCAGTTACTCCTGGCAGGGGAACACCGGGGAGCTGTTTTTT.

This clonotype came up a few times. The chain uses TRBV6-1 and TRBJ2-3; D call uncertain. The CDR3 loop spans 16 amino acids. The germline CDR1 and CDR2 sequences are MNHNS and SASEGT. V shed 5 bases and J shed 3 bases, with 18 bases lying between them. The CDR3 is CASSTYNMENTDTQYF. In nucleotides, the CDR3 is TGTGCCAGCAGTACCTATAATATGGAGAATACAGATACGCAGTATTTT.

As to this clonotype: A much more abundant neighbour one base away suggests this may be a read error. This chain links TRBV12-3 or TRBV12-4 with TRBJ2-7; no firm D call. The V gene lost 2 bases and the J gene lost 6 bases, with 8 bases spanning the gap. The CDR3 covers 12 residues. CDR3 residues: CASSLSGFEQYF. Written as DNA, the CDR3 is TGTGCCAGCAGTTTATCTGGGTTCGAGCAGTACTTC.

The chain joins TRBV9 to TRBJ2-7, with unresolved D. Trimming removed 1 base at V and 6 bases at J, with 11 bases between. The V gene's germline CDR1 is SGDLS and CDR2 YYNGEE. The CDR3 runs to 13 residues. The CDR3 region is CASSVNVPGEQYF. As DNA, the CDR3 is TGTGCCAGCAGCGTAAATGTCCCGGGCGAGCAGTACTTC.

The rearrangement joins TRBV12-3 or TRBV12-4 to TRBJ1-2; D is undetermined. Trimming stripped 3 bases from V and 4 bases from J, with 15 bases between. This CDR3 region has 15 residues. Written as DNA, the CDR3 is TGTGCCAGCAGTTTGGGGTTAGAAAGGATCTATGGCTACACCTTC. As protein: CASSLGLERIYGYTF.

This clonotype was found a few times. The gene calls are TRBV9 and TRBJ2-2, with TRBD2 identical over 7 bases. The CDR3 consists of 13 residues. The junction had 3 bases not matched to a gene; V was cut back by 4 bases and J by 6 bases. Germline-derived CDR1 and CDR2 are SGDLS and YYNGEE. The CDR3 here is CASSWGGSGELFF. CDR3 coding DNA: TGTGCCAGCAGCTGGGGGGGATCCGGGGAGCTGTTTTTT.

This clonotype has more than one count but fewer than ten. As DNA, the CDR3 is TGCGCCAGCAGCGGTAACAATGAGCAGTTCTTC. Translating gives CASSGNNEQFF. The rearrangement links TRBV5-1 to TRBJ2-1; no definite D call. The CDR3 has 11 residues. V shed 4 bases and J shed 5 bases, with 4 bases lying between them. Germline V gene data show CDR1 as SGHRS and CDR2 as YFSETQ.

This clonotype occurred a few times. V is TRBV27 and J is TRBJ2-7; D gene ambiguous. V lost 1 base and J lost 2, with 6 bases in between. This CDR3 contains 13 residues. Germline loops: CDR1 MNHEY, CDR2 SMNVEV (reference sequence). CDR3 sequence reads: CASSLFPAYEQYF. The CDR3 bases are TGTGCCAGCAGTTTATTCCCGGCCTACGAGCAGTACTTC.

In nucleotides, the CDR3 is TGCAGTGCTACTGGACTAGCGGGAGCATACGAGCAGTACTTC. This gives the protein CSATGLAGAYEQYF. This chain connects TRBV20-1 to TRBJ2-7, with 13 nucleotides matching TRBD2. Germline V CDR1 and CDR2: DFQATT, SNEGSKA (reference sequence). V dropped 4 bases and J dropped 4; count of bases not matched to a gene: 4. This CDR3 is 14 amino acids long.